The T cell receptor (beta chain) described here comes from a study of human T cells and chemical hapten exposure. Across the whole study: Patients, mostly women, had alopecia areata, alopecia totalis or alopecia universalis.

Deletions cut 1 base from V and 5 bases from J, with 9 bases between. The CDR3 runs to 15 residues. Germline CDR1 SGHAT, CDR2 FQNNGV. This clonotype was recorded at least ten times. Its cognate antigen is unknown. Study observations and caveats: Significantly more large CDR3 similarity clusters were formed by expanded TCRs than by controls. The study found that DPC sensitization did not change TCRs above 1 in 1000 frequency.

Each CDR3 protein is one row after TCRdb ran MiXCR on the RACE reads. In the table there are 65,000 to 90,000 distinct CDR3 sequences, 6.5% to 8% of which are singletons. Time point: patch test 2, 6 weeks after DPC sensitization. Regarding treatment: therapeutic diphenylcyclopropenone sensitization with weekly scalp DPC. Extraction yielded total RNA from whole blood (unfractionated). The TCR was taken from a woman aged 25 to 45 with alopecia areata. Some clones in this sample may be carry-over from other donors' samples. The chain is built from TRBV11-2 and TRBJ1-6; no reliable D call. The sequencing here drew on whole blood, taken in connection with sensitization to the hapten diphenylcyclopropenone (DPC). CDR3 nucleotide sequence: TGTGCCAGCAGCTTAGTGCGAGGGAATAATTCACCCCTCCACTTT. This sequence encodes CASSLVRGNNSPLHF. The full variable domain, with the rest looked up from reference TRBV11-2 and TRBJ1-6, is EAGVAQSPRYKIIEKRQSVAFWCNPISGHATLYWYQQILGQGPKLLIQFQNNGVVDDSQLPKDRFSAERLKGVDSTLKIQPAKLEDSAVYLCASSLVRGNNSPLHFGNGTRLTVT.